This T cell receptor beta chain was sequenced during a study of blood T cell repertoires in COVID-19. Living in about two dozen US areas, the participants were between roughly 18 and 90 years of age. Clones were read by immunoSEQ multiplex PCR, and TCRdb kept only the in-frame ones, dropping some. The table includes approximately 180,000 clones, approximately 89% detected once. This receptor was obtained from a woman in her thirties or forties with acute COVID-19. The sample was PBMCs or T cells enriched from blood (not recorded which).

CDR3 loop: CASSERRLAGARSYNEQFF. CDR3 DNA: TGTGCCAGCAGTGAAAGAAGACTAGCGGGGGCTCGCTCCTACAATGAGCAGTTCTTC. V usage is TRBV6-1 and J usage is TRBJ2-1; 12 positions agree with TRBD2. In germline, CDR1 is MNHNS, CDR2 SASEGT. The ends lost 2 bases at V and 0 bases at J; junction bases unmatched: 8. This CDR3 region has 19 residues.